The clone carrying this T cell receptor (beta chain) appeared a few times. What it binds is not known. CDR1 and CDR2 from the germline V gene are SQVTM and ANQGSEA. CDR3 length: 13 residues. Trimming pared 0 bases from V and 7 bases from J, leaving 12 bases between. About 9.6 milliliters of peripheral blood were drawn from each donor into EDTA-treated tubes. In each sample, at least 7 million PBMCs were isolated. The record originates from a study of blood T cells in healthy people across ages. It was with a sample-barcoded 5' primer and a J-beta primer mix that a second PCR of roughly 7 to 12 cycles was run. MiXCR, run by TCRdb on the 5' RACE reads, gives a single entry per CDR3 protein. The sample has about 1.8 million distinct CDR3 sequences, 49% seen once; the top ten hold about 2.1%. Study-wide results and limits: Long-lived donors had more naive CD4+ cells and higher diversity than aged donors.

The V gene is TRBV29-1, the J gene TRBJ1-2, with D hard to call. The specimen was blood. The receptor was isolated from a woman between 40 and 55 years old in good health. CDR3 nucleotide sequence: TGCAGCGTTGAAGATTATGGGTTTGGTGGCTACACCTTC. Protein product: CSVEDYGFGGYTF.